Listed below are T cell receptor beta chains from one sample, sequenced in a study of blood T cell repertoires in COVID-19. Repertoires were generated with immunoSEQ multiplex PCR, while TCRdb's copy carries only in-frame clones and drops some. Of tens of thousands of clones in the sample, 75% to 85% are singletons; the top ten hold 12% to 15%. The specimen sequenced was peripheral blood. These receptors were obtained from a human donor with acute or convalescent COVID-19. The donor label of this sample is uncertain. Each CDR3 is given with its conserved first and last residue. The D gene is left open where the match is weak. Not every row has a clone size; where given, it reads once, few, many or a size class.

D | J | length | size | V | DNA | CDR3
NA | TRBJ2-3 | 16 | few | TRBV29-1 | TGCAGCGTTGAAGCGGGAGCCGGCTTGAGCACAGATACGCAGTATTTT | CSVEAGAGLSTDTQYF
TRBD2 | TRBJ2-7 | 16 | NA | TRBV7-2 | TGTGCCAGCAGTCTCACGGGGGGTGCGGGGACCTACGAGCAGTACTTC | CASSLTGGAGTYEQYF
NA | TRBJ1-1 | 12 | NA | TRBV3-1/TRBV3-2 | TGTGCCAGCAGCAAAACGGGGGCTGAAGCTTTCTTT | CASSKTGAEAFF
NA | TRBJ1-1 | 13 | NA | TRBV18 | TGTGCCAGCTCACCCGGAGTGAACACTGAAGCTTTCTTT | CASSPGVNTEAFF
NA | TRBJ2-5 | 12 | NA | TRBV30 | TGTGCCTGGAGTGTACAGTTAGAGACCCAGTACTTC | CAWSVQLETQYF
TRBD2 | TRBJ2-1 | 17 | NA | TRBV11-2 | TGTGCCAGCAGCTTAGTCACCGGAGCGGGAGTTAGTAATGAGCAGTTCTTC | CASSLVTGAGVSNEQFF
NA | TRBJ2-1 | 16 | NA | TRBV7-2 | TGTGCCAGCAGCTTAGAATCAGGTCAGGGATACAATGAGCAGTTCTTC | CASSLESGQGYNEQFF
NA | TRBJ1-2 | 13 | NA | TRBV19 | TGTGCCAGTAGCTCGCCCCCCAGCTATGGCTACACCTTC | CASSSPPSYGYTF
NA | TRBJ1-1 | 12 | NA | TRBV11-2 | TGTGCCAGCAGCAAAAAAAGCGCTGAAGCTTTCTTT | CASSKKSAEAFF
TRBD1 | TRBJ1-1 | 16 | NA | TRBV28 | TGTGCCAGCAGTCCCGGGACAGGTGCCATGAACACTGAAGCTTTCTTT | CASSPGTGAMNTEAFF
NA | TRBJ2-1 | 11 | NA | TRBV6-2/TRBV6-3 | TGTGCCAGCAGTTACTGGGCCGAGCAGTTCTTC | CASSYWAEQFF
NA | TRBJ1-1 | 12 | few | TRBV7-9 | TGTGCCAGCAGCGATACAGGGCGCGAAGCTTTCTTT | CASSDTGREAFF
NA | TRBJ1-3 | 15 | NA | TRBV3-1/TRBV3-2 | TGTGCCAGCAGTCTCCAGGGATACTCTGGAAACACCATATATTTT | CASSLQGYSGNTIYF
NA | TRBJ1-5 | 18 | NA | TRBV19 | TGTGCCAGTAGTCCTCTTGCCGGACAGCATTATAGCAATCAGCCCCAGCATTTT | CASSPLAGQHYSNQPQHF
NA | TRBJ2-2 | 15 | once | TRBV6-2/TRBV6-3 | TGTGCCAGCAGTAGACCCGGTCCGGGCACCGGGGAGCTGTTTTTT | CASSRPGPGTGELFF
TRBD1 | TRBJ2-2 | 14 | once | TRBV4-1 | TGCGCCAGCAGCCTCGGGACAGGCACCGGGGAGCTGTTTTTT | CASSLGTGTGELFF
NA | TRBJ2-1 | 15 | medium-sized | TRBV27 | TGTGCCAGCAGTTCTTGGCACAGCTCCTACAATGAGCAGTTCTTC | CASSSWHSSYNEQFF
NA | TRBJ1-5 | 16 | NA | TRBV27 | TGTGCCAGCAGTTTAAGAGGTAATGGGGCCAATCAGCCCCAGCATTTT | CASSLRGNGANQPQHF
NA | TRBJ2-7 | 16 | once | TRBV12-2 | TGTGCAAGTCGCCCCTACGTAAGGGGATGTCCCTACGAGCAGTACTTC | CASRPYVRGCPYEQYF
TRBD2 | TRBJ2-1 | 14 | once | TRBV18 | TGTGCCAGCTCACGACTAGCGGATTACAATGAGCAGTTCTTC | CASSRLADYNEQFF
TRBD1 | TRBJ1-1 | 18 | NA | TRBV5-4 | TGTGCCAGCAGCTTGGCCCGTGGGACAGGTCCCTTGAACACTGAAGCTTTCTTT | CASSLARGTGPLNTEAFF
TRBD1 | TRBJ2-2 | 15 | NA | TRBV7-2 | TGTGCCAGCAGCGCCGGACAGGGCGGCACCGGGGAGCTGTTTTTT | CASSAGQGGTGELFF
NA | TRBJ2-7 | 16 | once | TRBV7-2 | TGTGCCAGCAGCTTAGCGCCCCCCAGGGCCCACTACGAGCAGTACTTC | CASSLAPPRAHYEQYF
TRBD2 | TRBJ2-2 | 16 | NA | TRBV10-1 | TGCGCCAGCAGGCCCGGGGGGGGTTCGAACACCGGGGAGCTGTTTTTT | CASRPGGGSNTGELFF
NA | TRBJ1-6 | 15 | NA | TRBV7-2 | TGTGCCAGCAGCTTAGGGGGGGACTCCGATTTAACCCTCCACTTT | CASSLGGDSDLTLHF
TRBD2 | TRBJ2-5 | 15 | NA | TRBV7-2 | TGTGCCAGCAGGGGACTAGCGGGAGCTTGGGAGACCCAGTACTTC | CASRGLAGAWETQYF
TRBD2 | TRBJ2-5 | 17 | NA | TRBV9 | TGTGCCAGCAGCCCCGGACCCCGGACTAGCGGGATAGAGACCCAGTACTTC | CASSPGPRTSGIETQYF
TRBD1 | TRBJ1-1 | 14 | NA | TRBV6-5 | TGTGCCAGCAGACAGGGGGCGAGTGACACTGAAGCTTTCTTT | CASRQGASDTEAFF